This entry is about one TCR beta chain. Its specificity is unknown. The CDR3 loop spans 14 amino acids. From germline, CDR1 is MNHEY and CDR2 SMNVEV (reference sequence). Trimming pared 3 bases from V and 5 bases from J, leaving 12 bases between. This entry is derived from a study of cytomegalovirus exposure and HLA in healthy donors. In the study overall: A data release that came early held some 84 million unique TCRs from HLA-typed donors. Study-level points and caveats: The classifier was said to identify cytomegalovirus status with high specificity and sensitivity.

PCR employed 60 Vbeta and 13 Jbeta primers. The repertoire was sequenced with immunoSEQ multiplex PCR; TCRdb's copy has only in-frame clones and lacks some. Its clone listing holds about 140,000 clones. The sequenced sample was PBMCs. The chain links TRBV27 to TRBJ2-3, with TRBD2 as a possible D gene (5 bases). This receptor was identified in a male donor in good health and CMV-seronegative. CDR3 protein: CASSFGVERDTQYF. The CDR3 DNA reads TGTGCCAGCAGTTTCGGGGTCGAAAGAGATACGCAGTATTTT.